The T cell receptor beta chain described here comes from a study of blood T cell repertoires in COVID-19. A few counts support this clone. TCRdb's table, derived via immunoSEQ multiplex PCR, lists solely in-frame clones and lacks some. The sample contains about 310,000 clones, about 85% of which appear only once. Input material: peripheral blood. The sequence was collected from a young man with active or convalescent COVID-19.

The CDR3 sequence: CASSRRETYEQYF. As DNA, the CDR3 is TGTGCCAGCAGTCGGCGGGAAACCTACGAGCAGTACTTC. The chain couples TRBV27 to TRBJ2-7, with D maybe TRBD2 (6 bases). Looked up from germline, CDR1 is MNHEY and CDR2 is SMNVEV (reference sequence). This CDR3 spans 13 amino acids. V dropped 5 bases and J dropped 2 bases, with 10 bases sitting between them.